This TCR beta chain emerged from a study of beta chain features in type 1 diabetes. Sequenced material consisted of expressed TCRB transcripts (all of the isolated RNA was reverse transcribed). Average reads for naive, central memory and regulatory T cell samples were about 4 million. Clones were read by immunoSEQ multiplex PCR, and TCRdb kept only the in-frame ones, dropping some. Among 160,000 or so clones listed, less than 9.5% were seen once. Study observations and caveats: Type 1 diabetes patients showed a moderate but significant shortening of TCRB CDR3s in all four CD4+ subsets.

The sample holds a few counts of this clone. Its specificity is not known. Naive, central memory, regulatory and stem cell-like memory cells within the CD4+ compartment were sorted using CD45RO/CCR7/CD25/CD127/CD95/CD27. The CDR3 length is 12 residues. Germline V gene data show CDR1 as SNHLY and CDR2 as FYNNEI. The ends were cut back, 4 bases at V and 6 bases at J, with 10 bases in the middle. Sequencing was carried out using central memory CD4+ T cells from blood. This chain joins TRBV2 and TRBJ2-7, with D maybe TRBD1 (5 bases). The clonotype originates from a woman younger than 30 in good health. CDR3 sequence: CASSATGSEQYF. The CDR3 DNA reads TGTGCCAGCAGTGCTACAGGCTCCGAGCAGTACTTC. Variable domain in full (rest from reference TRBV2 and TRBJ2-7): EPEVTQTPSHQVTQMGQEVILRCVPISNHLYFYWYRQILGQKVEFLVSFYNNEISEKSEIFDDQFSVERPDGSNFTLKIRSTKLEDSAMYFCASSATGSEQYFGPGTRLTVT.